The next 13 T cell receptor beta chains were all read from a single sample in a study of tissue T cells after allogeneic stem cell transplantation. Time point reported: mouse harvest day 7 after allogeneic transplant. Tail vein injection delivered 10^7 T-cell-depleted bone marrow cells and 10^6 splenic CD5+ T cells. Libraries were prepared by immunoSEQ multiplex PCR; TCRdb keeps only in-frame clonotypes and omits some of them. In the table there are thousands of clones, roughly 45% of which are singletons. The sequenced material came from skin. Receptor source: a female BALB/c mouse given C57BL/6 T cells with graft-versus-host disease after an allogeneic hematopoietic cell transplant.

On this clone itself: Mouse names are used for the genes. With the read ending 1 residue before the CDR3 end, the germline J gene is used to fill in that end. This chain links TRBV16 with TRBJ2-7; D is undetermined. This CDR3 comprises 14 residues. Germline V gene lookup returns CDR1 SGHSA and CDR2 FRNQAP. V lost 0 bases and J lost 0, with 6 bases in between. The part of the CDR3 DNA that was read is TGTGCAAGCAGCTTAGAGGGCAGCTCCTATGAACAGTAC. This encodes CASSLEGSSYEQY. In full, the CDR3 is CASSLEGSSYEQYF.

This clone was seen more than once but under ten times. All gene names here are mouse names. The sequenced fragment ends 1 residue before the CDR3 boundary, so the rest is inferred from the germline J gene. The V call is TRBV2, the J call TRBJ2-1; D ambiguous. Germline V gene lookup returns CDR1 LGHNA and CDR2 YSYQKL. This CDR3 contains 13 residues. The germline V and J ends were trimmed by 3 bases and 4 bases, with 7 bases remaining between them. CDR3 amino acids: CASSHLEYAEQFF. The sequenced part of the CDR3 DNA is TGTGCCAGCAGCCACCTCGAGTATGCTGAGCAGTTC.

Remarks on this clone: Gene names and germline refer to mouse. Sequencing ends 1 residue short of the CDR3 end; the germline J gene provides the rest. The chain joins TRBV26 to TRBJ2-3, with D unclear. Trimming removed 0 bases at V and 0 bases at J, with 4 bases between. This CDR3 is 14 amino acids long. CDR1 and CDR2 (germline): KGHPV, FQNQEV (reference sequence). The CDR3 bases that were read are TGTGCCAGCAGTCTGTCTATTAGTGCAGAAACGCTGTAT. Residues: CASSLSISAETLY. The entire CDR3 is CASSLSISAETLYF. The variable domain in full, with the rest retrieved from reference TRBV26 and TRBJ2-3, is NSKVIQTPRYLVKGQGQKAKMRCIPEKGHPVVFWYQQNKNNEFKFLINFQNQEVLQQIDMTEKRFSAECPSNSPCSLEIQSSEAGDSALYLCASSLSISAETLYFGSGTRLTVL.

Concerning this clone: Mouse gene names apply. The read falls 1 residue short of the CDR3 end, and the missing part is taken from the germline J gene. The chain has TRBV16 and TRBJ1-3; no reliable D call. Germline V CDR1 and CDR2: SGHSA, FRNQAP. V was pared by 5 bases and J by 0 bases, with 8 bases between. CDR3 size: 14 residues. The sequenced CDR3 bases are TGTGCAAGCAGCCGACAAATTTCTGGAAATACGCTCTAT. Encoded protein: CASSRQISGNTLY. The whole CDR3 is CASSRQISGNTLYF.

This clone is judged large. Germline and genes here are mouse. The DNA ends 1 residue before the CDR3 does, and the rest of the CDR3 is filled in from the germline J gene. The gene calls are TRBV19 and TRBJ2-7, with a weak D call TRBD2 (7 bases). Germline V gene data show CDR1 as FNHDT and CDR2 as SITEND (reference sequence). Trimming took 2 bases from V and 9 from J, leaving 9 bases between them. The CDR3 loop spans 11 amino acids. The CDR3 bases that were read are TGTGCCAGCAGTATCTGGGGGCGACAGTAC. Its translation is CASSIWGRQY. From start to end, the CDR3 is CASSIWGRQYF.

As to this clone: Any gene name here is a mouse gene name. The CDR3 end is not reached by the read, which stops 1 residue before it; the germline J gene fills it in. The rearrangement links TRBV13-3 to TRBJ2-2, with D unresolved. Per the germline V gene, CDR1 is NNHDY and CDR2 is SYVADS. The V end was cut by 7 bases, the J end by 5 bases, with 3 bases between. CDR3 length: 10 residues. CDR3 bases read: TGTGCCAGCGGGACCGGGCAGCTCTAC. Protein product: CASGTGQLY. The whole CDR3 is CASGTGQLYF. Full variable domain (rest looked up from reference TRBV13-3 and TRBJ2-2): EAAVTQSPRSKVAVTGGKVTLSCHQTNNHDYMYWYRQDTGHGLRLIHYSYVADSTEKGDIPDGYKASRPSQENFSLILELASLSQTAVYFCASGTGQLYFGEGSKLTVL.

In regard to this clone: Mouse gene names apply. Sequencing ends 1 residue short of the CDR3 end; the germline J gene provides the rest. V and J are TRBV1 and TRBJ2-3; D ambiguous. With 5 bases removed from V and 0 bases from J, the gap between germline ends came to 3 bases. The CDR3 runs to 12 residues. Germline values: CDR1 NSQYPW, CDR2 LRSPGD (reference sequence). The CDR3: CTCSSSAETLYF. The covered CDR3 bases are TGCACCTGCAGTTCTAGTGCAGAAACGCTGTAT.

Details on this clone: The gene symbols are mouse symbols. The read gets to within 1 residue of the CDR3 end, and the germline J gene fills in the rest. This chain links TRBV23 with TRBJ2-5; the listed D gene, TRBD1, was not tested against the DNA. Germline CDR1 is KGHTA and CDR2 is FQNQQP. There are 12 residues in the CDR3. The CDR3 loop reads CSSSPRGDTQYF. The CDR3 DNA, read in part, is TGCTCCAGCAGTCCCAGGGGAGACACCCAGTAC.

In this sample, this clone is medium-sized. Germline and genes here are mouse. CDR3 DNA (partial): TGTGGTGCTAGGGGCAACATTTATGAACAGTAC. Its translation: CGARGNIYEQY. The CDR3 as a whole reads CGARGNIYEQYF. J is TRBJ2-7 and V is TRBV20; no reliable D call. With the read ending 1 residue before the CDR3 end, the germline J gene is used to fill in that end. Between the trimmed V and J ends, which lost 1 base and 4 bases, there was a span of 8 bases. This CDR3 spans 12 amino acids. Germline loops: CDR1 GFQATS, CDR2 STVNSAI.

A note on this clone: The germline and genes are mouse ones. CDR3: CASSLSPGQTYAEQFF. CDR3 DNA, as far as it was read: TGTGCCAGCAGCTTATCGCCGGGACAAACCTATGCTGAGCAGTTC. The chain has TRBV3 and TRBJ2-1, with D perhaps TRBD1 (6 bases). The sequenced fragment ends 1 residue before the CDR3 boundary, so the rest is inferred from the germline J gene. The CDR3 has 16 residues. Germline V gives CDR1 SNHLY, CDR2 FYNGKV (reference sequence). The V end was cut by 2 bases, the J end by 3 bases, with 14 bases between.

A note on this clone: Gene labels here are mouse ones. The CDR3 end falls 1 residue outside the read, so it is completed with the germline J gene. The chain employs TRBV3 and TRBJ2-1, with 10 bases lining up with TRBD2. This CDR3 comprises 15 residues. After removal of 4 bases from V and 4 bases from J, the junction contained 4 bases not matched to a gene. Germline V lookup: CDR1 SNHLY, CDR2 FYNGKV (reference sequence). The CDR3 bases that were read are TGTGCCAGCAGCTCCCGGACTGGGGGTTATGCTGAGCAGTTC. This codes for CASSSRTGGYAEQF. The entire CDR3 reads CASSSRTGGYAEQFF.

This clone was counted between two and nine times. Here the gene names and germline are mouse. The read comes to an end 1 residue before the CDR3 does, leaving the germline J gene to fill in the end. This chain links TRBV23 with TRBJ2-7; the table gives TRBD2 as D, unverified against the DNA. The germline V gene encodes CDR1 KGHTA and CDR2 FQNQQP. There are 13 residues in the CDR3. The CDR3 loop is CSSSRTGVYEQYF. The sequenced part of the CDR3 DNA is TGCTCCAGCAGCCGGACTGGGGTCTATGAACAGTAC.

This clone was found a few times. Gene labels here are mouse ones. The DNA read from the CDR3 is TGTGCCAGCAGTGGACAAACCAACGAAAGATTATTT. This codes for CASSGQTNERLF. The CDR3 in its entirety is CASSGQTNERLFF. This sequence joins TRBV13-3 and TRBJ1-4; D call uncertain. Read coverage stops 1 residue before the CDR3 terminus; the germline J gene supplies the remainder. Germline V gives CDR1 NNHDY, CDR2 SYVADS. CDR3 length: 13 residues. Trimming took off 3 bases at V and 3 bases at J, with 6 bases between the two ends.